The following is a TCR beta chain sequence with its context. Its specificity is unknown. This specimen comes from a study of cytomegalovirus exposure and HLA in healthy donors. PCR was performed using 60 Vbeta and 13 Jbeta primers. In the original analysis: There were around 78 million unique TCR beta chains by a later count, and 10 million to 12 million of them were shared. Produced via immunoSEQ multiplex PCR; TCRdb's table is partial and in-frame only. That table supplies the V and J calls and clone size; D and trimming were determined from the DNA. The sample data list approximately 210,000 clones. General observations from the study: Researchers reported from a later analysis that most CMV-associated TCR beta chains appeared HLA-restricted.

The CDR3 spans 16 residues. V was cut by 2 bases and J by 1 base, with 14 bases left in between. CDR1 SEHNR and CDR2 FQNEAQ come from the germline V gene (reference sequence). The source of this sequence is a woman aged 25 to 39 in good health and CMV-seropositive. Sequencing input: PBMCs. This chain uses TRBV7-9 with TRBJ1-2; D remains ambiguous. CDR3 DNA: TGTGCCAGCAGCTTATTCACGACAATCGGTAACTATGGCTACACCTTC. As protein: CASSLFTTIGNYGYTF.